This T cell receptor beta chain was profiled in a study of PD-1 blockade in mismatch repair-deficient tumors. Assay: immunoSEQ multiplex PCR; the TCRdb copy retains only in-frame clones and omits some. This sample carries 15,000 or so clones, roughly 84% of them seen once, and the ten largest clones take around 1.6%. PCR or immunohistochemistry showed mismatch repair deficiency in every enrolled patient. The TCR-sequenced patients were a few responders to pembrolizumab. Trimming left V 6 bases short and J 5 bases short, with 13 bases between. This CDR3 is built from 13 residues. CDR1 and CDR2 from the germline V gene are MDHEN and SYDVKM.

Sequenced here: PBMCs, sampled approximately 22 weeks after starting pembrolizumab. The clonotype comes from an adult with mismatch repair-deficient cancer. The J gene is TRBJ2-5, the V gene TRBV28; D unresolved. CDR3 sequence (DNA): TGTGCCAGCAGGTCCCGCGGCCGGGAGACCCAGTACTTC. Translated, it gives CASRSRGRETQYF. Based on the CDR3 plus reference TRBV28 and TRBJ2-5, the full variable domain is DVKVTQSSRYLVKRTGEKVFLECVQDMDHENMFWYRQDPGLGLRLIYFSYDVKMKEKGDIPEGYSVSREKKERFSLILESASTNQTSMYLCASRSRGRETQYFGPGTRLLVL.